These T cell receptor beta chains were read from a single sample in a study of blood T cell repertoires in COVID-19. TCRdb's table, derived via immunoSEQ multiplex PCR, lists solely in-frame clones and lacks some. The sample lists roughly 360,000 clones; 70% to 90% were seen once. The sequenced sample was PBMCs or T cells enriched from blood (not recorded which). These receptor sequences come from a young man who had recovered from COVID-19. The CDR3 runs from the conserved cysteine through the conserved F or W. Fields, in order: clone size, D gene, J gene, V gene, CDR3 protein, CDR3 DNA. A D gene is named only where the DNA matches it firmly. Clone size appears in some rows only: once, few, many, or a class for an expanded clone.

>.|.|TRBJ1-1|TRBV29-1
CSVTDIEAFF
TGCAGCGTGACGGACATCGAAGCTTTCTTT
>.|.|TRBJ1-1|TRBV2
CASSSSENTEAFF
TGTGCCAGCAGTTCCAGCGAGAACACTGAAGCTTTCTTT
>.|TRBD1|TRBJ2-3|TRBV12-5
CASGFGGGQGSGTQYF
TGTGCTAGTGGTTTCGGTGGTGGACAGGGGTCTGGTACGCAGTATTTT
>.|.|TRBJ1-2|TRBV18
CASSSNRANYGYTF
TGTGCCAGCTCATCAAACAGGGCTAACTATGGCTACACCTTC
>.|TRBD1|TRBJ1-2|TRBV10-2
CASVNLGQGALNGYTF
TGCGCCAGCGTGAATTTGGGACAGGGGGCTTTGAACGGCTACACCTTC
>few|TRBD1|TRBJ1-1|TRBV2
CASSGQMNTEAFF
TGTGCCAGCTCGGGACAGATGAACACTGAAGCTTTCTTT
>.|.|TRBJ1-1|TRBV11-2
CASSSSWTEAFF
TGTGCCAGCAGCTCTTCGTGGACAGAAGCTTTCTTT
>.|.|TRBJ1-1|TRBV4-1
CASSQLILRGRTEAFF
TGCGCCAGCAGCCAATTAATCCTCAGGGGAAGAACTGAAGCTTTCTTT
>.|TRBD1|TRBJ2-7|TRBV30
CAWSGRTGYFEQYF
TGTGCCTGGAGTGGACGGACAGGGTATTTCGAGCAGTACTTC
>.|.|TRBJ1-5|TRBV5-1
CASSLLPNQPQHF
TGCGCCAGCAGCCTCCTCCCGAATCAGCCCCAGCATTTT
>.|.|TRBJ2-5|TRBV5-1
CASSLAGETQYF
TGCGCCAGCAGCTTGGCCGGAGAGACCCAGTACTTC
>.|TRBD1|TRBJ2-3|TRBV27
CASSRQGSDTQYF
TGTGCCAGCAGCAGACAGGGGTCAGATACGCAGTATTTT
>.|TRBD1|TRBJ2-7|TRBV5-4
CASSFGDRVYEQYF
TGTGCCAGCAGCTTTGGGGACAGGGTATACGAGCAGTACTTC
>.|.|TRBJ1-6|TRBV7-2
CASSPQGISSPLHF
TGTGCCAGCAGCCCACAGGGTATCAGTTCACCCCTCCACTTT
>.|.|TRBJ1-5|TRBV5-6
CASSLAGQPSVPQHF
TGTGCCAGCAGCTTGGCTGGACAGCCTTCGGTTCCCCAGCATTTT
>.|.|TRBJ1-5|TRBV7-2
CASSLETSEQAFQPQHF
TGTGCCAGCAGCTTAGAAACCTCTGAACAGGCGTTTCAGCCCCAGCATTTT
>.|.|TRBJ2-7|TRBV14
CASSYMDSYEQYF
TGTGCCAGCAGCTACATGGACAGCTACGAGCAGTACTTC
>.|TRBD2|TRBJ2-1|TRBV12-5
CASGTGTSGGPRMAFF
TGTGCTAGTGGTACCGGGACTAGCGGGGGGCCCAGGATGGCGTTCTTC
>.|.|TRBJ2-7|TRBV3-1/TRBV3-2
CASSLPNYEQYF
TGTGCCAGCAGCCTTCCAAACTACGAGCAGTACTTC
>few|.|TRBJ1-6|TRBV6-5
CASTGRSYNSPLHF
TGTGCCAGCACGGGTCGGTCCTATAATTCACCCCTCCACTTT
>once|.|TRBJ1-1|TRBV28
CASSFTMNTEAFF
TGTGCCAGCAGTTTCACTATGAACACTGAAGCTTTCTTT
>.|.|TRBJ1-5|TRBV7-2
CASSYLWEGPYQPQHF
TGTGCCAGCAGCTACCTTTGGGAGGGCCCCTATCAGCCCCAGCATTTT
>once|TRBD1|TRBJ2-7|TRBV6-6
CASRNRQGSYEQYF
TGTGCCAGCAGAAACAGACAGGGGTCCTACGAGCAGTACTTC
>.|TRBD1|TRBJ1-6|TRBV30
CAYSGGSFNSPLHF
TGTGCCTATTCAGGGGGCTCATTTAATTCACCCCTCCACTTT
>.|.|TRBJ1-1|TRBV27
CASSLGGGWTEAFF
TGTGCCAGCAGTTTAGGGGGCGGATGGACTGAAGCTTTCTTT
>.|TRBD1|TRBJ2-3|TRBV5-6
CASSSRVGQGITDTQYF
TGTGCCAGCAGCTCGAGGGTGGGACAGGGGATCACAGATACGCAGTATTTT
>.|TRBD1|TRBJ1-6|TRBV5-8
CASRSLGTGNSPLHF
TGTGCCAGCAGGTCTTTGGGGACAGGGAATTCACCCCTCCACTTT
>.|.|TRBJ2-6|TRBV29-1
CSVRRGANVLTF
TGCAGCGTCCGGAGAGGGGCCAACGTCCTGACTTTC
>.|.|TRBJ2-2|TRBV12-3/TRBV12-4
CASSFVGELFF
TGTGCCAGCAGTTTCGTCGGGGAGCTGTTTTTT
>.|.|TRBJ1-1|TRBV7-9
CASSLIVATEAFF
TGTGCCAGCAGCTTAATCGTGGCCACTGAAGCTTTCTTT
>few|.|TRBJ1-2|TRBV30
CAWSPAEDYGYTF
TGTGCCTGGAGTCCGGCAGAGGACTATGGCTACACCTTC
>.|.|TRBJ1-5|TRBV3-1/TRBV3-2
CASSELLNQPQHF
TGTGCCAGCAGCGAACTCCTAAATCAGCCCCAGCATTTT
>.|.|TRBJ1-1|TRBV18
CASSPERRYTEAFF
TGTGCCAGCTCACCAGAGAGGAGATACACTGAAGCTTTCTTT
>.|.|TRBJ1-4|TRBV3-1/TRBV3-2
CASSLDYAGKLFF
TGTGCCAGCAGCCTCGACTACGCTGGAAAACTGTTTTTT
>.|TRBD2|TRBJ2-7|TRBV4-3
CASSQAAGIYEQYF
TGCGCCAGCAGCCAAGCAGCGGGGATATACGAGCAGTACTTC
>.|.|TRBJ1-1|TRBV9
CASSVRGGTEAFF
TGTGCCAGCAGCGTAAGGGGGGGCACTGAAGCTTTCTTT
>.|.|TRBJ2-5|TRBV5-4
CASSAVEQETQYF
TGTGCCAGCAGTGCTGTGGAGCAAGAGACCCAGTACTTC
>.|.|TRBJ1-2|TRBV7-8
CASRPTEFGGYTF
TGTGCCAGCAGGCCGACAGAGTTCGGTGGCTACACCTTC
>few|.|TRBJ1-2|TRBV19
CASQGHGYGYTF
TGTGCCTCACAGGGTCACGGCTATGGCTACACCTTC
>.|.|TRBJ1-2|TRBV6-1
CASSDVSVYTF
TGTGCCAGCAGTGACGTATCAGTCTACACCTTC
>.|TRBD1|TRBJ1-2|TRBV4-1
CASSQGPRQGVNYGYTF
TGCGCCAGCAGCCAAGGACCTAGGCAGGGGGTTAACTATGGCTACACCTTC
>few|.|TRBJ1-1|TRBV12-3/TRBV12-4
CASSPTSEAFF
TGTGCCAGCAGTCCTACGTCTGAAGCTTTCTTT
>.|.|TRBJ2-4|TRBV6-2/TRBV6-3
CASSSHRARDIQYF
TGTGCCAGCAGTTCCCACAGGGCCCGGGACATTCAGTACTTC
>.|.|TRBJ2-3|TRBV5-1
CASSLGELVTDTQYF
TGCGCCAGCAGCTTGGGGGAGCTGGTCACAGATACGCAGTATTTT
>.|.|TRBJ1-1|TRBV27
CASSFRADTEAFF
TGTGCCAGCAGTTTCAGGGCTGACACTGAAGCTTTCTTT
>.|.|TRBJ1-6|TRBV19
CASSASDNSPLHF
TGTGCCAGTAGTGCGTCTGATAATTCACCCCTCCACTTT
>.|.|TRBJ2-7|TRBV11-2
CASSHYGLYEQYF
TGTGCCAGCAGCCATTACGGACTCTACGAGCAGTACTTC
>.|TRBD1|TRBJ2-7|TRBV6-2/TRBV6-3
CASSKYFTGQVDYEQYF
TGTGCCAGCAGCAAATACTTTACGGGACAGGTCGACTACGAGCAGTACTTC
>.|.|TRBJ1-2|TRBV7-9
CASSLGADGYTF
TGTGCCAGCAGCTTAGGCGCGGATGGCTACACCTTC
>.|.|TRBJ1-2|TRBV11-2
CASSLERVPNYGYTF
TGTGCCAGCAGCTTAGAGCGGGTCCCTAACTATGGCTACACCTTC
>.|.|TRBJ1-3|TRBV19
CASSLWTVAASGNTIYF
TGTGCCAGTAGTCTCTGGACAGTTGCCGCCTCTGGAAACACCATATATTTT
>.|TRBD1|TRBJ1-3|TRBV7-8
CASSFIGQGAYSGNTIYF
TGTGCCAGCAGCTTTATTGGGCAGGGGGCCTACTCTGGAAACACCATATATTTT
>.|.|TRBJ1-1|TRBV7-9
CASSPQGYTEAFF
TGTGCCAGCAGTCCACAGGGATACACTGAAGCTTTCTTT
>.|TRBD2|TRBJ2-3|TRBV13
CASSRGLGLTDTQYF
TGTGCCAGCAGCCGGGGACTAGGCCTTACAGATACGCAGTATTTT